This entry lists 19 T cell receptor beta chains sequenced from one sample in a study of cytomegalovirus exposure and HLA in healthy donors. PCR amplification relied on 60 Vbeta primers (plus 13 Jbeta primers). The assay was immunoSEQ multiplex PCR, and TCRdb's table has in-frame clones only and misses some. The data contain roughly 120,000 clones, 73% of them singletons. The specimen was PBMCs. The source is a man in his 60s in good health and CMV-seropositive.

This chain connects TRBV7-9 to TRBJ2-3; D is perhaps TRBD2 (5 bases). V dropped 2 bases and J dropped 6 bases, with 12 bases sitting between them. Germline values: CDR1 SEHNR, CDR2 FQNEAQ (reference sequence). This CDR3 spans 14 amino acids. Written as DNA, the CDR3 is TGTGCCAGCAGCTTACGTGGGAGTACGGATACGCAGTATTTT. It translates to CASSLRGSTDTQYF.

A single count supports this clone. The chain uses TRBV5-1 and TRBJ1-4, with TRBD1 matching 9 bases. With V trimmed by 0 bases and J by 5 bases, 20 bases remained unmatched. The CDR3 spans 21 residues. Germline CDR1 SGHRS, CDR2 YFSETQ. The DNA for the CDR3 is TGCGCCAGCAGCTTGGCCGATATATACACAGGGGGCAGGCCCCTCAATGAAAAACTGTTTTTT. As protein: CASSLADIYTGGRPLNEKLFF.

This CDR3 reads CASSQGRARGIAGANVLTF. CDR3 nucleotide sequence: TGCGCCAGCAGCCAAGGCCGGGCAAGGGGTATTGCTGGGGCCAACGTCCTGACTTTC. The genes are TRBV4-1 and TRBJ2-6; D possibly corresponds to TRBD1 (5 bases). Trimming took off 1 base at V and 2 bases at J, with 18 bases between the two ends. Per the germline V gene, CDR1 is MGHRA and CDR2 is YSYEKL. This CDR3 has 19 amino acids.

This clone has just a few counts. V gene TRBV4-1 combines with J gene TRBJ1-1, with 7 bases aligning to TRBD1. The CDR3 covers 16 residues. Trimming removed 8 bases from V and 4 bases from J; junction bases left unmatched: 16. Germline V CDR1 and CDR2: MGHRA, YSYEKL. The CDR3 reads CASHPYPDRDFTEAFF. The CDR3 region has the DNA TGCGCCAGCCACCCTTACCCTGACAGGGACTTCACTGAAGCTTTCTTT.

This sequence joins TRBV6-5 and TRBJ1-2; D ambiguous. Germline lookup yields CDR1 MNHEY and CDR2 SVGAGI. This CDR3 contains 14 residues. V dropped 6 bases and J dropped 3 bases, with 14 bases sitting between them. CDR3 residues: CASSPIQEYYGYTF. The CDR3 nucleotides read TGTGCCAGCAGCCCGATTCAGGAATACTATGGCTACACCTTC.

The chain employs TRBV30 and TRBJ1-2, with TRBD1 matching 9 bases. Germline trimming cut 7 bases from V and 6 bases from J; bases unmatched to any gene: 3. This CDR3 has 11 amino acids. Germline loops: CDR1 GTSNPN, CDR2 SVGIG (reference sequence). CDR3 residues: CASTGGHGYTF. DNA for the CDR3: TGTGCCTCTACAGGGGGCCATGGCTACACCTTC.

The V and J genes are TRBV9 and TRBJ2-5; 8 bases fit TRBD1. Looked up from germline, CDR1 is SGDLS and CDR2 is YYNGEE. Trimming cost V 2 bases and J 3 bases; bases outside gene matches: 6. This CDR3 is 15 amino acids long. In nucleotides, the CDR3 is TGTGCCAGCAGCGTCCAGCAGACAGGGGAAGAGACCCAGTACTTC. Amino acids: CASSVQQTGEETQYF. The full variable domain, in which reference TRBV9 and TRBJ2-5 provide the parts outside the CDR3, is DSGVTQTPKHLITATGQRVTLRCSPRSGDLSVYWYQQSLDQGLQFLIQYYNGEERAKGNILERFSAQQFPDLHSELNLSSLELGDSALYFCASSVQQTGEETQYFGPGTRLLVL.

This chain connects TRBV27 to TRBJ1-5; D is unclear. V was trimmed by 8 bases and J by 2 bases, leaving 10 bases between them. Germline CDR1 is MNHEY and CDR2 is SMNVEV (reference sequence). The CDR3 sequence is 13 residues long. Here the CDR3 DNA reads TGTGCCAGCGCCGCCGGAGGCAATCAGCCCCAGCATTTT. Its translation: CASAAGGNQPQHF.

DNA of the CDR3: TGCGCCAGCGGGAACCCGGACAGGGATATTGAAGCTTTCTTT. It translates to CASGNPDRDIEAFF. This sequence joins TRBV10-2 and TRBJ1-1; TRBD1 matches 8 bases. Trimming at V came to 8 bases and at J to 7 bases, leaving 12 bases not matched to a gene. Germline V CDR1 and CDR2: WSHSY, SAAADI. The CDR3 loop spans 14 amino acids.

The V call is TRBV4-1, the J call TRBJ1-4; no firm D call. The germline CDR1 and CDR2 sequences are MGHRA and YSYEKL. The CDR3 length is 15 residues. The V gene lost 2 bases and the J gene lost 5 bases, with 12 bases spanning the gap. In DNA, the CDR3 is TGCGCCAGCAGCCAACTACAGTCTCCAAATGAAAAACTGTTTTTT. Protein: CASSQLQSPNEKLFF.

The chain couples TRBV10-3 to TRBJ1-5, with TRBD1 as a possible D gene (6 bases). The CDR3 totals 14 residues. Per germline, CDR1 ENHRY and CDR2 SYGVKD. V lost 6 bases and J lost 5, with 14 bases in between. CDR3 in amino acids: CAISEQGPYQPQHF. The CDR3 DNA is TGTGCCATCAGCGAACAGGGTCCGTATCAGCCCCAGCATTTT.

The V call is TRBV7-9, the J call TRBJ2-1; 7 bases line up with TRBD1. The CDR3 length is 14 residues. CDR1 is SEHNR and CDR2 is FQNEAQ in the germline V gene (reference sequence). After removal of 4 bases from V and 5 bases from J, the junction contained 5 bases not matched to a gene. CDR3 coding DNA: TGTGCCAGCAGCTCACAGGGGTGGGACAATGAGCAGTTCTTC. It specifies CASSSQGWDNEQFF.

This clone was observed a few times. This chain uses TRBV6-1 with TRBJ1-4; D is uncertain. The CDR3 covers 15 residues. V shed 2 bases and J shed 4 bases, with 11 bases lying between them. From germline, CDR1 is MNHNS and CDR2 SASEGT. The CDR3 region is CASSEMSGDNEKLFF. In nucleotides, the CDR3 is TGTGCCAGCAGTGAAATGTCCGGGGATAATGAAAAACTGTTTTTT.

The V gene is TRBV9, the J gene TRBJ2-5, with 9 bases matching TRBD2. The CDR3 consists of 15 residues. J was trimmed by 7 bases and V by 4 bases; bases with no gene match: 11. The V gene's germline CDR1 is SGDLS and CDR2 YYNGEE. The CDR3 nucleotides are TGTGCCAGCAGCAGAATAGCGGGGGCTACCGGGACCCAGTACTTC. It translates to CASSRIAGATGTQYF.

The J gene is TRBJ1-1, the V gene TRBV30; TRBD1 matches 9 bases. Unmatched junction bases numbered 7, after V lost 1 base and J lost 10 bases. The CDR3 is made up of 13 amino acids. Germline V gene data show CDR1 as GTSNPN and CDR2 as SVGIG (reference sequence). CDR3 nucleotides: TGTGCCTGGAGTGCGGGACAGGGTTTAGTAGCTTTCTTT. Amino acid sequence: CAWSAGQGLVAFF.

The V call is TRBV6-5, the J call TRBJ2-1; weak D call: TRBD2 (6 bases). Germline loops: CDR1 MNHEY, CDR2 SVGAGI. This CDR3 region has 13 residues. The V and J ends lost 7 bases and 3 bases respectively, with 10 bases between them. This CDR3 reads CASTARGYNEQFF. The CDR3 DNA follows: TGTGCCAGCACGGCGCGGGGCTACAATGAGCAGTTCTTC.

The rearrangement links TRBV10-3 to TRBJ1-6; 10 nucleotides agree with TRBD1. Per germline, CDR1 ENHRY and CDR2 SYGVKD. The V segment lost 3 bases and the J segment 0 bases; nucleotides outside the gene matches: 14. The CDR3 consists of 21 residues. The CDR3 is CAISEVDRGRFPSSYNSPLHF. Here the CDR3 DNA reads TGTGCCATCAGTGAAGTCGACAGGGGGCGCTTCCCCAGCTCCTATAATTCACCCCTCCACTTT.

V is TRBV7-2 and J is TRBJ1-1; 7 positions match TRBD1. Germline CDR1 SGHTA, CDR2 FQGNSA. This CDR3 is 14 amino acids long. V shed 5 bases and J 8 bases; nucleotides not matched to a gene: 11. The CDR3 sequence: CASSPYQQGLEAFF. The CDR3 bases are TGTGCCAGCAGCCCTTATCAACAGGGGCTGGAAGCTTTCTTT.

The rearrangement links TRBV6-5 to TRBJ1-5; D not certain. Germline loops: CDR1 MNHEY, CDR2 SVGAGI. CDR3 length equals 15 residues. V was shortened by 6 bases and J by 2 bases, with 14 bases between the two germline ends. In DNA, the CDR3 is TGTGCCAGCAGGCCGCTTGGGAGGGGCAATCAGCCCCAGCATTTT. Translation: CASRPLGRGNQPQHF.